This T cell receptor (beta chain) was retrieved from a study of cytomegalovirus exposure and HLA in healthy donors. The CDR3 is made up of 13 amino acids. With V trimmed by 2 bases and J by 7 bases, 4 bases remained unmatched. The germline CDR1 and CDR2 sequences are SGHTA and FQGNSA. For this clone: The antigen is not known. Other DNA sequences within the sample encode an identical CDR3.

Study outcomes and limitations: Testing in vitro showed three CMV-associated chains specific for CMV antigens. High specificity and sensitivity for cytomegalovirus status were reported for the classifier. Later, an analysis showed that TCR beta chains associated with HLA were more clonally expanded than others that were equally common. Many donors shared some public TCRs, even though most TCR sequences were rare.

Both 60 Vbeta primers and 13 Jbeta primers went into the PCR. The method was immunoSEQ multiplex PCR; TCRdb's version includes in-frame clones alone and lacks a portion of them. The data hold some 200,000 clones, with more than 80% observed a single time. V and J are TRBV7-2 and TRBJ1-2, with 7 bases matching TRBD1. The receptor comes from a woman between 50 and 59 years old in good health and CMV-seropositive. The specimen was PBMCs. In DNA form, the CDR3 reads TGTGCCAGCAGCTTAAGAGGGGGCGCTGGCTACACCTTC. It codes for CASSLRGGAGYTF.